The sequence of this T cell receptor (beta chain) was determined in a study of cytotoxic CD8 clonotypes in ibrutinib-treated CLL. Study overall: When averaged across all of the samples, the counts came to roughly 240,000 productive templates and more than 85,000 productive rearrangements. Study results and caveats: Samples were collected at differing times from sustained-remission and progressing patients.

A remark on this clone: The antigen remains undetermined.

This CDR3 spans 18 amino acids. CDR1 is KGHSH, CDR2 LQKENI, per germline. J gave up 3 bases and V 3 bases, and 14 bases lay outside the gene matches. This table comes from immunoSEQ multiplex PCR, and its TCRdb copy is limited to in-frame clones, with some not included. The table includes roughly 49,000 clones, approximately 87% detected once. This receptor was taken from a human donor with chronic lymphocytic leukemia. The specimen comprised PBMCs, sampled after 24 months of ibrutinib treatment. This chain links TRBV18 with TRBJ2-3; TRBD2 aligns across 8 bases. This chain's CDR3 is CASSPSHGRAGFTDTQYF. CDR3 DNA: TGTGCCAGCTCACCGTCTCACGGGAGGGCCGGGTTTACAGATACGCAGTATTTT.